Listed here are 2 T cell receptor beta chains from one sample, sequenced in a study of blood T cell repertoires in COVID-19. Using immunoSEQ multiplex PCR, the repertoire was profiled, and TCRdb retains in-frame clones only, with some absent. The profile covers 79,000 or so clones, with 75% to 90% appearing a single time and around 1% taken by the ten largest. The specimen was peripheral blood. The receptors shown here come from a human donor in a cohort sampled during active COVID-19.

J is TRBJ2-1 and V is TRBV5-1, with 9 bases that match TRBD2. V was clipped by 6 bases and J by 7 bases; unmatched bases: 5. This CDR3 spans 13 amino acids. Germline V CDR1 and CDR2: SGHRS, YFSETQ. The CDR3 DNA reads as TGCGCCAGCAATAGCGGGAGTTCGAATGAGCAGTTCTTC. It translates to CASNSGSSNEQFF.

This clone has only a few counts. This chain joins TRBV6-5 and TRBJ1-5; no clear D gene. V dropped 0 bases and J dropped 7 bases, with 13 bases sitting between them. The CDR3 sequence is 15 residues long. CDR1 is MNHEY and CDR2 is SVGAGI in the germline V gene. The CDR3 region has the DNA TGTGCCAGCAGTTACTCGTGGAGGGCAGAGCAGCCCCAGCATTTT. Amino acid sequence: CASSYSWRAEQPQHF.